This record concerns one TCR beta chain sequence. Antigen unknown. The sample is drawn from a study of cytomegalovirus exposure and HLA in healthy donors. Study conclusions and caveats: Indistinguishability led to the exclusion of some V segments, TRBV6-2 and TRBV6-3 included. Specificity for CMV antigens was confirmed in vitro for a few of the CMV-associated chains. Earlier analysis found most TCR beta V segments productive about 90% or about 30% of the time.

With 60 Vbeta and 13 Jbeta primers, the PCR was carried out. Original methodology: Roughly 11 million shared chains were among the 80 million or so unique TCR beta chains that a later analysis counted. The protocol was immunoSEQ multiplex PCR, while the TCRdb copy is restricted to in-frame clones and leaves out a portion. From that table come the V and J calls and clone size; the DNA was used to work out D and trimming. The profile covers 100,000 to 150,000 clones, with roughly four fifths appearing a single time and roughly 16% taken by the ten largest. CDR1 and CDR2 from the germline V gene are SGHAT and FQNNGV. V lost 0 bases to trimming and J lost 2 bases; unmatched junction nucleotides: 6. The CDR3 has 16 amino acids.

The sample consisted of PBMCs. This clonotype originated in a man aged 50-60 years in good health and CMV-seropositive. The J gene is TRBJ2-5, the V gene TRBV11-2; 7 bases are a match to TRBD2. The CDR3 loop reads CASSLDRLAAQETQYF. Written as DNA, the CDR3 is TGTGCCAGCAGCTTAGATAGGCTAGCGGCACAAGAGACCCAGTACTTC.